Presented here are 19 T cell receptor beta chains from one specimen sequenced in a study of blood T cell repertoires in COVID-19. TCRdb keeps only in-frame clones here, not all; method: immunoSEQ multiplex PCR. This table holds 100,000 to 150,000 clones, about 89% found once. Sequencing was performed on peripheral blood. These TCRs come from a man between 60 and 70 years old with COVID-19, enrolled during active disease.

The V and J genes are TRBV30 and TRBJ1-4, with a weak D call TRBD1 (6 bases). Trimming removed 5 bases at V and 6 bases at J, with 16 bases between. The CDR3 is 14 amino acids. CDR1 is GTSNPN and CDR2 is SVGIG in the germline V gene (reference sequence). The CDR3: CAWATTGGYEKLFF. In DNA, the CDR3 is TGTGCCTGGGCTACGACAGGCGGCTATGAAAAACTGTTTTTT.

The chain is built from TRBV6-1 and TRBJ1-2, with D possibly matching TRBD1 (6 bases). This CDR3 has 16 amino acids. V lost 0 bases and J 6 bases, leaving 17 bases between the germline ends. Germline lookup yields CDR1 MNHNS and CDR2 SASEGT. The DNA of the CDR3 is TGTGCCAGCAGTGAAGCGCTTCTGGGGGGGCGGGATGGCTACACCTTC. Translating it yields CASSEALLGGRDGYTF.

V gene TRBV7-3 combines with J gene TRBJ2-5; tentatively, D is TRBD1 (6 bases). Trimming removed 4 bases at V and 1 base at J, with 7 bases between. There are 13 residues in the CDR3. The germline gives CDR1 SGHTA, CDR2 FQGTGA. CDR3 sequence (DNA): TGTGCCAGCAGCTCAGGGGCCCAAGAGACCCAGTACTTC. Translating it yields CASSSGAQETQYF.

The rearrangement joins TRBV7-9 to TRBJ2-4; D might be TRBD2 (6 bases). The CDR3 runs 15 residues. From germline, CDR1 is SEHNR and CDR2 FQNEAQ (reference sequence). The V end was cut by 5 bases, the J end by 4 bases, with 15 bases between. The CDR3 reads CASSQPGTEKNIQYF. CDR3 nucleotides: TGTGCCAGCAGCCAACCCGGGACTGAGAAAAACATTCAGTACTTC.

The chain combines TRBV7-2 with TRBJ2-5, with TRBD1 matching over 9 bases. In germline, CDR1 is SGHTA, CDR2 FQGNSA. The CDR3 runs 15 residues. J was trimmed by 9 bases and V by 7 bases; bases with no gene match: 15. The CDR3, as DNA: TGTGCCAGCAAACCGGGGGACAGGGCCTTAACGGCCCAGTACTTC. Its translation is CASKPGDRALTAQYF. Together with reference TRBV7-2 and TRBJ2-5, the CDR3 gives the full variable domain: GAGVSQSPSNKVTEKGKDVELRCDPISGHTALYWYRQSLGQGLEFLIYFQGNSAPDKSGLPSDRFSAERTGGSVSTLTIQRTQQEDSAVYLCASKPGDRALTAQYFGPGTRLLVL.

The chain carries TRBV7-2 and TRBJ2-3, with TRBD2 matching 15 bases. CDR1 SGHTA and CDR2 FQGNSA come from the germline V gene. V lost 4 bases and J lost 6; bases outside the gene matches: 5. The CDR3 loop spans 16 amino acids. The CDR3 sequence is CASSSRTSGGVDTQYF. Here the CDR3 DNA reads TGTGCCAGCAGCTCCCGGACTAGCGGGGGGGTGGATACGCAGTATTTT.

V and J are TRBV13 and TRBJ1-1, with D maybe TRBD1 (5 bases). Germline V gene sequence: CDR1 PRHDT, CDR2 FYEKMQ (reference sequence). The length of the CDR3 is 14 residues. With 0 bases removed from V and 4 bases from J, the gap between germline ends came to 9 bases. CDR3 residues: CASSLGAGRTEAFF. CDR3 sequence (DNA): TGTGCCAGCAGCTTAGGCGCAGGGCGCACTGAAGCTTTCTTT.

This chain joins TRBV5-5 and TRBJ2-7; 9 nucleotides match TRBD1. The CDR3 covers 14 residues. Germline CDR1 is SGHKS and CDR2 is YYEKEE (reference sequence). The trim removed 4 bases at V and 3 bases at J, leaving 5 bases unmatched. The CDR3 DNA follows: TGTGCCAGCAGCGTCCCGGGACAGGGCTACGAGCAGTACTTC. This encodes CASSVPGQGYEQYF.

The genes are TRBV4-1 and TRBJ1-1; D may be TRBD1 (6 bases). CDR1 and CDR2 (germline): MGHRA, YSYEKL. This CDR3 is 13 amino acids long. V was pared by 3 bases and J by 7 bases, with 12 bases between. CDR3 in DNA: TGCGCCAGCAGCCAGGACAGTTGGGTTGAAGCTTTCTTT. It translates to CASSQDSWVEAFF.

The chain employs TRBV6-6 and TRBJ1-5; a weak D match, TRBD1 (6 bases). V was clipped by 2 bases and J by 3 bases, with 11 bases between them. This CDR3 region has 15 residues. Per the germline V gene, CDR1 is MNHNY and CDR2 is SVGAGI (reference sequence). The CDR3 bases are TGTGCCAGCAGTTACCAACAGGGTTCCAATCAGCCCCAGCATTTT. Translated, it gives CASSYQQGSNQPQHF.

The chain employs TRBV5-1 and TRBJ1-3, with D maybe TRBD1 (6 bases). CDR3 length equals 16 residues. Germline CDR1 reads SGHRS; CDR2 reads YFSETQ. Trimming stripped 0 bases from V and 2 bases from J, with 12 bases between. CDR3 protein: CASSLGSGTTGNTIYF. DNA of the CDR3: TGCGCCAGCAGCTTGGGGTCCGGGACAACTGGAAACACCATATATTTT.

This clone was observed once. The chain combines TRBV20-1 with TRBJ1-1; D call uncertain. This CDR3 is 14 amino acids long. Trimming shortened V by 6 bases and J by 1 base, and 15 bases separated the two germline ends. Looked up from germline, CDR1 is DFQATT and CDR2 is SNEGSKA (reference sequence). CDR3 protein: CSASRPGSNTEAFF. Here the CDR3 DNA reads TGCAGTGCAAGTCGCCCGGGATCGAACACTGAAGCTTTCTTT.

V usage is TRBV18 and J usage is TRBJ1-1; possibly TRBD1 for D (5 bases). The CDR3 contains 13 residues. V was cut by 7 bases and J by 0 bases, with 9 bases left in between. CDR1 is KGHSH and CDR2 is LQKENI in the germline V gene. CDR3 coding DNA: TGTGCCAGCTTGGACACGATGAACACTGAAGCTTTCTTT. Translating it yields CASLDTMNTEAFF.

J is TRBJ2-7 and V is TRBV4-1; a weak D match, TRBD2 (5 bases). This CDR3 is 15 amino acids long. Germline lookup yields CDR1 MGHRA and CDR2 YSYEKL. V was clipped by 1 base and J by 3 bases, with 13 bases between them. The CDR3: CASSQGLPGGYEQYF. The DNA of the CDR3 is TGCGCCAGCAGCCAAGGTCTTCCAGGAGGCTACGAGCAGTACTTC.

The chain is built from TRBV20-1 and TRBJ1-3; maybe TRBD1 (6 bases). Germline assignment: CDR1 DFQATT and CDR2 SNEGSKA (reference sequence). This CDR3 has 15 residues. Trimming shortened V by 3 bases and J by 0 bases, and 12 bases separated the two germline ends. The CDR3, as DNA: TGCAGTGCTAGTGGGACACAAGACTCTGGAAACACCATATATTTT. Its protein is CSASGTQDSGNTIYF.

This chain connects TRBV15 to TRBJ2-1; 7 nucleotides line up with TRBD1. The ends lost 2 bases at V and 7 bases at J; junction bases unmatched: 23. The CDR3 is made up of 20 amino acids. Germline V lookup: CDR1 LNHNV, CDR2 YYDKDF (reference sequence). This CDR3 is CATSRSPSGQDPRGQNEQFF. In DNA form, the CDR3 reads TGTGCCACCAGCAGAAGCCCCTCCGGACAGGATCCAAGAGGCCAGAATGAGCAGTTCTTC.

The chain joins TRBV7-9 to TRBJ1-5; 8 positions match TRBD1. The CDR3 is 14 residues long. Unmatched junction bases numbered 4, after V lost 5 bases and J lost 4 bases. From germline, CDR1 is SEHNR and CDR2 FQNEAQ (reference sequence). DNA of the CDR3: TGTGCCAGCAGCGCGACAGGGGCGAATCAGCCCCAGCATTTT. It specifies CASSATGANQPQHF.

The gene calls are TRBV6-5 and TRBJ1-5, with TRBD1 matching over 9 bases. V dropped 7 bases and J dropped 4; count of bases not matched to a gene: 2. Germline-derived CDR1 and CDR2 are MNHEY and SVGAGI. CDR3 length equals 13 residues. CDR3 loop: CASMDRGNQPQHF. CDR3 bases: TGTGCCAGCATGGACAGGGGAAATCAGCCCCAGCATTTT.

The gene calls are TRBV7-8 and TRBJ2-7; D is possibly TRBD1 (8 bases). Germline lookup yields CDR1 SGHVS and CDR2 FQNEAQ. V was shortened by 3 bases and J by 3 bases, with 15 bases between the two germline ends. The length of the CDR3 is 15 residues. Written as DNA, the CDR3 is TGTGCCAGCAGCTTGGGAGGGACAGGATACTACGAGCAGTACTTC. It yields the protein CASSLGGTGYYEQYF.